The rows below give T cell receptor beta chains drawn from one sample of a study of blood T cell repertoires in COVID-19. This table comes from immunoSEQ multiplex PCR, and its TCRdb copy is limited to in-frame clones, with some not included. This table has 160,000 or so clones, more than 80% appearing once. The sample was peripheral blood. Every receptor here comes from a woman in her forties with acute or convalescent COVID-19. The CDR3 runs from the conserved cysteine through the conserved F or W. Fields, in order: D gene, J gene, V gene, clone size, CDR3 protein, CDR3 DNA. The D gene is left open where the match is weak. A clone size is listed for some rows: how often the clone was seen (once, few, many), or a class if it is expanded.

d_gene: -; j_gene: TRBJ1-1; v_gene: TRBV6-1; abundance: -; CDR3aa: CASSEGRGRAEAFF; CDR3nt: TGTGCCAGCAGTGAAGGGAGGGGGAGGGCTGAAGCTTTCTTT
d_gene: TRBD1; j_gene: TRBJ2-5; v_gene: TRBV29-1; abundance: -; CDR3aa: CSVVPGTAYQETQYF; CDR3nt: TGCAGCGTTGTACCCGGGACAGCGTACCAAGAGACCCAGTACTTC
d_gene: TRBD2; j_gene: TRBJ2-1; v_gene: TRBV10-3; abundance: -; CDR3aa: CAISPGTSLRFTYNEQFF; CDR3nt: TGTGCCATCAGCCCCGGGACTAGCCTCCGATTTACCTACAATGAGCAGTTCTTC
d_gene: -; j_gene: TRBJ2-1; v_gene: TRBV7-9; abundance: -; CDR3aa: CASSSLQGRSYNEQFF; CDR3nt: TGTGCCAGCAGCTCACTACAGGGACGGTCCTACAATGAGCAGTTCTTC
d_gene: TRBD2; j_gene: TRBJ2-3; v_gene: TRBV5-6; abundance: -; CDR3aa: CASSLAGADTQYF; CDR3nt: TGTGCCAGCAGCTTAGCGGGAGCAGATACGCAGTATTTT
d_gene: TRBD1; j_gene: TRBJ2-4; v_gene: TRBV6-1; abundance: -; CDR3aa: CASSDRVGQAKNIQYF; CDR3nt: TGTGCCAGCAGTGATAGAGTTGGACAGGCGAAAAACATTCAGTACTTC
d_gene: -; j_gene: TRBJ2-1; v_gene: TRBV27; abundance: -; CDR3aa: CASSFLVGAQAYNEQFF; CDR3nt: TGTGCCAGCAGTTTCCTCGTCGGAGCGCAAGCCTACAATGAGCAGTTCTTC
d_gene: TRBD2; j_gene: TRBJ2-1; v_gene: TRBV30; abundance: -; CDR3aa: CAWSAGVALNEQFF; CDR3nt: TGTGCCTGGTCAGCGGGAGTGGCCCTCAATGAGCAGTTCTTC
d_gene: TRBD1; j_gene: TRBJ1-1; v_gene: TRBV29-1; abundance: -; CDR3aa: CSVVTGLLTEAFF; CDR3nt: TGCAGCGTTGTGACAGGGCTTCTCACTGAAGCTTTCTTT
d_gene: -; j_gene: TRBJ2-5; v_gene: TRBV7-8; abundance: -; CDR3aa: CASSFGQTQYF; CDR3nt: TGTGCCAGCAGCTTTGGGCAGACCCAGTACTTC
d_gene: -; j_gene: TRBJ2-7; v_gene: TRBV7-8; abundance: -; CDR3aa: CASSLTTGGLYEQYF; CDR3nt: TGTGCCAGCAGCTTAACGACAGGAGGACTCTACGAGCAGTACTTC
d_gene: -; j_gene: TRBJ1-6; v_gene: TRBV7-8; abundance: -; CDR3aa: CASSRVGSYNSPLHF; CDR3nt: TGTGCCAGCAGCCGCGTAGGGAGCTATAATTCACCCCTCCACTTT
d_gene: TRBD1; j_gene: TRBJ2-7; v_gene: TRBV28; abundance: -; CDR3aa: CASSSDRASLYEQYF; CDR3nt: TGTGCCAGCAGTTCGGACAGGGCATCTCTCTACGAGCAGTACTTC
d_gene: TRBD2; j_gene: TRBJ2-5; v_gene: TRBV18; abundance: once; CDR3aa: CASANSGRSLSKRETQYF; CDR3nt: TGTGCCAGCGCAAATAGCGGGAGATCATTATCCAAGAGAGAGACCCAGTACTTC
d_gene: TRBD1; j_gene: TRBJ1-1; v_gene: TRBV9; abundance: -; CDR3aa: CASSAVDGTGGRNTEAFF; CDR3nt: TGTGCCAGCAGCGCCGTCGACGGGACAGGGGGCCGGAACACTGAAGCTTTCTTT
d_gene: -; j_gene: TRBJ1-1; v_gene: TRBV19; abundance: -; CDR3aa: CASSTRAVLLTTEAFF; CDR3nt: TGTGCCAGTAGTACGCGGGCCGTCTTATTAACCACTGAAGCTTTCTTT
d_gene: -; j_gene: TRBJ1-5; v_gene: TRBV2; abundance: -; CDR3aa: CASSGQVISNQPQHF; CDR3nt: TGTGCCAGCAGTGGACAGGTTATTAGCAATCAGCCCCAGCATTTT
d_gene: TRBD1; j_gene: TRBJ1-2; v_gene: TRBV13; abundance: -; CDR3aa: CASSLYGTGGNYGYTF; CDR3nt: TGTGCCAGCAGCTTATACGGGACAGGGGGGAACTATGGCTACACCTTC
d_gene: TRBD2; j_gene: TRBJ2-7; v_gene: TRBV5-1; abundance: -; CDR3aa: CASSQGLAIPTEQYF; CDR3nt: TGCGCCAGCAGCCAGGGACTAGCGATTCCTACTGAGCAGTACTTC
d_gene: TRBD2; j_gene: TRBJ2-3; v_gene: TRBV5-4; abundance: -; CDR3aa: CASSLLAGGPTDTQYF; CDR3nt: TGTGCCAGCAGCTTGTTAGCGGGAGGGCCGACAGATACGCAGTATTTT
d_gene: TRBD1; j_gene: TRBJ2-7; v_gene: TRBV15; abundance: -; CDR3aa: CATSRGQGRRNEQYF; CDR3nt: TGTGCCACCAGCAGAGGACAGGGTAGGCGAAACGAGCAGTACTTC
d_gene: TRBD1; j_gene: TRBJ2-2; v_gene: TRBV7-9; abundance: few; CDR3aa: CASSRGTGVTGELFF; CDR3nt: TGTGCCAGCAGCCGGGGGACAGGGGTCACCGGGGAGCTGTTTTTT
d_gene: -; j_gene: TRBJ2-3; v_gene: TRBV9; abundance: -; CDR3aa: CASSADGHSTDTQYF; CDR3nt: TGTGCCAGCAGCGCAGACGGACACAGCACAGATACGCAGTATTTT
d_gene: -; j_gene: TRBJ1-2; v_gene: TRBV30; abundance: -; CDR3aa: CAWSREFSGYTF; CDR3nt: TGTGCCTGGAGTCGGGAATTTTCGGGCTACACCTTC
d_gene: TRBD2; j_gene: TRBJ2-5; v_gene: TRBV5-6; abundance: -; CDR3aa: CASSLPYSTGRALETQYF; CDR3nt: TGTGCCAGCAGCTTACCCTATAGTACCGGGAGGGCTTTGGAGACCCAGTACTTC
d_gene: TRBD1; j_gene: TRBJ2-3; v_gene: TRBV5-1; abundance: -; CDR3aa: CASSIGQGTTTDTQYF; CDR3nt: TGCGCCAGCAGCATAGGACAGGGAACGACCACAGATACGCAGTATTTT
d_gene: TRBD1; j_gene: TRBJ1-5; v_gene: TRBV12-5; abundance: -; CDR3aa: CASGLVPLGGANQPQHF; CDR3nt: TGTGCTAGTGGTTTGGTACCGTTAGGGGGCGCAAACCAGCCCCAGCATTTT
d_gene: TRBD2; j_gene: TRBJ2-7; v_gene: TRBV18; abundance: -; CDR3aa: CASSQAGGSSYEQYF; CDR3nt: TGTGCCAGCTCACAAGCGGGAGGCAGCTCCTACGAGCAGTACTTC